The text below deals with one TCR beta chain. The data were taken from a study of human CD4 T cells and Enterobacteriaceae. All CD4+ cells other than CD45RA+CCR7+CD95- naive cells were sorted as memory, over 95% pure. Per the germline V gene, CDR1 is ENHRY and CDR2 is SYGVKD. Trimming cost V 1 base and J 9 bases; bases outside gene matches: 14. The CDR3 is 17 amino acids. Ex vivo total memory CD4+ samples were deeply sequenced, detecting one cell in 200,000. TCRdb's table, derived via immunoSEQ multiplex PCR, lists solely in-frame clones and lacks some. This sample has roughly 28,000 clones, with roughly 80% found just once.

The TCR sequence derives from a human donor in good health. The genes are TRBV10-3 and TRBJ2-1; 8 bases agree with TRBD1. Sequenced: memory CD4+ T cells from blood. The CDR3 nucleotides are TGTGCCATCAGTGAGTGGGGCGGCAGGGGGCCCGAGGGTGAGCAGTTCTTC. This translates into CAISEWGGRGPEGEQFF.